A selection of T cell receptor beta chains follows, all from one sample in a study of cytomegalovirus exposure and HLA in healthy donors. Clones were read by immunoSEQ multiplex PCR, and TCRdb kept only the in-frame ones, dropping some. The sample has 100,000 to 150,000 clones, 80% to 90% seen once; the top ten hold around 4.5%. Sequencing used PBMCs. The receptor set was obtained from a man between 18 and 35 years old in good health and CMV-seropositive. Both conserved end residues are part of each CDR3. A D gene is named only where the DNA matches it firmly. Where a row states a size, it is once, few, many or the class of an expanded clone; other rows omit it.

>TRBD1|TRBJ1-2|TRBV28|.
CASRQGASYGYTF
TGTGCCAGCAGGCAGGGGGCGAGCTATGGCTACACCTTC
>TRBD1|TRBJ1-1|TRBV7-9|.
CASSSQGAEAFF
TGTGCCAGCAGCTCTCAGGGGGCTGAAGCTTTCTTT
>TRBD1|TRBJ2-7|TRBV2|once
CASSEARDSVRYEQYF
TGTGCCAGCAGTGAAGCAAGGGACAGTGTTCGCTACGAGCAGTACTTC
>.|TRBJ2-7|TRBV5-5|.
CASTYSGRNEQYF
TGTGCCAGCACCTACAGTGGTCGGAACGAGCAGTACTTC
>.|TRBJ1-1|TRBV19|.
CASSLGTRTEAFF
TGTGCCAGTTCGTTAGGGACTAGGACTGAAGCTTTCTTT
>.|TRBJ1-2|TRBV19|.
CASSIDHRVNYGYTF
TGTGCCAGTAGTATAGATCATCGGGTAAACTATGGCTACACCTTC
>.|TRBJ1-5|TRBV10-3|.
CAISESGQPQHF
TGTGCCATCAGTGAGTCTGGCCAGCCCCAGCATTTT
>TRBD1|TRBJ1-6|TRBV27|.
CASRPRTGNSYNSPLHF
TGTGCCAGCAGGCCCCGGACAGGGAACTCCTATAATTCACCCCTCCACTTT
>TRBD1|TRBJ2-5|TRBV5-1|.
CASSLGTAGGETQYF
TGCGCCAGCAGCCTAGGGACAGCAGGTGGGGAGACCCAGTACTTC
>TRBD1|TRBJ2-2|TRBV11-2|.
CASSPTHRGNTGELFF
TGTGCCAGCAGCCCTACCCACAGGGGTAACACCGGGGAGCTGTTTTTT
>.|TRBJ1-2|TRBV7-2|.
CASSRGRPLEGYTF
TGTGCCAGCAGCCGAGGCCGCCCCCTTGAGGGCTACACCTTC
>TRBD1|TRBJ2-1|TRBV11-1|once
CASTLSRSTGIYNEQFF
TGTGCCAGCACCCTTAGTCGGTCGACAGGGATTTACAATGAGCAGTTCTTC
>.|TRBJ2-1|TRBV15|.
CATSSGSSARMNEQFF
TGTGCCACCAGCAGTGGAAGTAGCGCCCGGATGAATGAGCAGTTCTTC
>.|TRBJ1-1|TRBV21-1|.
CATISRTVRAFF
TGTGCCACCATTTCAAGGACAGTAAGAGCTTTCTTT
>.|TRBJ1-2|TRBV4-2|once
CASSQDPFAAQGGYTF
TGTGCCAGCAGCCAAGATCCTTTTGCGGCTCAAGGTGGCTACACCTTC
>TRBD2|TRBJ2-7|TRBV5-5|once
CASSIATSGGLYEQYF
TGTGCCAGCAGCATTGCTACTAGCGGGGGGCTCTACGAGCAGTACTTC
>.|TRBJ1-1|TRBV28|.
CASSTGGMNTEAFF
TGTGCCAGCAGCACCGGAGGGATGAACACTGAAGCTTTCTTT
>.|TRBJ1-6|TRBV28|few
CASSTVSYNSPLHF
TGTGCCAGCAGCACGGTGAGCTATAATTCACCCCTCCACTTT
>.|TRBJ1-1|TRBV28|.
CASRQQGLVLGNTEAFF
TGTGCCAGCAGACAACAGGGTCTAGTTCTTGGGAACACTGAAGCTTTCTTT
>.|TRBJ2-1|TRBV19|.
CASSIDWGRAYNEQFF
TGTGCCAGTAGTATAGATTGGGGCAGGGCCTACAATGAGCAGTTCTTC
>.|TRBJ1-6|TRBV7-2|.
CASNPHNSYNSPLHF
TGTGCCAGCAACCCACACAACTCCTATAATTCACCCCTCCACTTT
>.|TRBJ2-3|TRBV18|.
CASSPDLASDTQYF
TGTGCCAGCTCACCAGATCTAGCCTCGGATACGCAGTATTTT
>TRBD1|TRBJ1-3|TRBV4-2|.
CASSQEQGPPRNTIYF
TGTGCCAGCAGCCAAGAACAGGGGCCGCCTAGAAACACCATATATTTT
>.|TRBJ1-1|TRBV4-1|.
CASSQDREAGETEAFF
TGCGCCAGCAGCCAAGACAGGGAAGCCGGAGAAACTGAAGCTTTCTTT
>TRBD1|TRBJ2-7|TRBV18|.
CASSPGIQGTAHEQYF
TGTGCCAGCTCACCTGGTATACAGGGGACGGCTCACGAGCAGTACTTC
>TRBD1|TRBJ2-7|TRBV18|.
CASSRDRSSYEQYF
TGTGCCAGCTCAAGGGACAGGAGCTCCTACGAGCAGTACTTC
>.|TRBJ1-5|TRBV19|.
CASSISPVTRSNQPQHF
TGTGCCAGTAGTATATCCCCGGTCACTAGGAGCAATCAGCCCCAGCATTTT
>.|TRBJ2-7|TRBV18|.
CASSPPNREFEQYF
TGTGCCAGCTCACCACCGAACAGGGAGTTCGAGCAGTACTTC
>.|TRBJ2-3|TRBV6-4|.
CASSLGEETDTQYF
TGTGCCAGCAGTTTGGGGGAGGAAACAGATACGCAGTATTTT
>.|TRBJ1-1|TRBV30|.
CAWRRQTRNTEAFF
TGTGCCTGGAGGCGACAAACTCGGAACACTGAAGCTTTCTTT
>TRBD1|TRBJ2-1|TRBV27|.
CASSFVRDRQIVLFF
TGTGCCAGCAGTTTCGTCCGGGACAGACAAATAGTTCTGTTCTTC
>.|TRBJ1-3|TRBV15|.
CATSRDSSWGGNTIYF
TGTGCCACCAGCAGAGATTCCTCCTGGGGCGGAAACACCATATATTTT
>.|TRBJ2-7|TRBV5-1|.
CASSLGTGSEQYF
TGCGCCAGCAGCCTTGGAACGGGGTCCGAGCAGTACTTC
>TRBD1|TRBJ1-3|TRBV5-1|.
CASSLTGAGNTIYF
TGCGCCAGCAGCTTGACAGGGGCTGGAAACACCATATATTTT
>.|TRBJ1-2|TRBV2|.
CASSERGANYGYTF
TGTGCCAGCAGTGAGCGGGGGGCAAACTATGGCTACACCTTC
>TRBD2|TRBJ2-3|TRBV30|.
CAWRLAGGTDTQYF
TGTGCCTGGAGACTAGCGGGGGGGACAGATACGCAGTATTTT
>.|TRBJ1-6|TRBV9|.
CASSARGSSYNSPLHF
TGTGCCAGCAGCGCCCGGGGGAGCTCCTATAATTCACCCCTCCACTTT
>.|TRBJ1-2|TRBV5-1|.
CASSLGEDSNYGYTF
TGCGCCAGCAGCTTGGGTGAGGACTCTAACTATGGCTACACCTTC
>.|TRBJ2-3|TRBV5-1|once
CASSFGQTSTDTQYF
TGCGCCAGCAGCTTCGGACAGACTAGCACAGATACGCAGTATTTT
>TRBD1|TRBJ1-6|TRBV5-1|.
CASRLADRDGSPLHF
TGCGCCAGCAGATTGGCGGACAGGGATGGGTCACCCCTCCACTTT
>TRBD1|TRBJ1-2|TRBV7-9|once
CASSRRQGDYGYTF
TGTGCCAGCAGCCGCAGACAGGGGGACTATGGCTACACCTTC
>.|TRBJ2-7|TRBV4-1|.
CASSQDLLEQYF
TGCGCCAGCAGCCAAGATCTCCTCGAGCAGTACTTC
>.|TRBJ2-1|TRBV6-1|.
CASSEIAGEQFF
TGTGCCAGCAGTGAAATCGCGGGTGAGCAGTTCTTC
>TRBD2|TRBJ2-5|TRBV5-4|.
CASSSSGGAGRAQYF
TGTGCCAGCAGCTCTAGCGGGGGGGCAGGACGGGCCCAGTACTTC
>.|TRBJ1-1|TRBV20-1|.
CSARDRGKAFF
TGCAGTGCTAGAGATAGGGGGAAAGCTTTCTTT
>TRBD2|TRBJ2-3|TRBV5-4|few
CASSSLAGGRESKADTQYF
TGTGCCAGCAGCTCGCTAGCGGGGGGGCGAGAGTCCAAGGCAGATACGCAGTATTTT
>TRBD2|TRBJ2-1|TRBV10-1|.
CASSKGLAGAYNEQFF
TGCGCCAGCAGTAAGGGACTAGCGGGGGCTTACAATGAGCAGTTCTTC
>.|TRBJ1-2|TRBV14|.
CASSLSPRSGQRNYGYTF
TGTGCCAGCAGCCTATCGCCCCGCTCCGGACAGAGAAACTATGGCTACACCTTC
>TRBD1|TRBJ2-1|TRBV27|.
CASAARTGPYNEQFF
TGTGCCAGCGCCGCAAGGACAGGGCCATACAATGAGCAGTTCTTC
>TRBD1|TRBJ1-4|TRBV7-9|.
CASSQGQGHEKLFF
TGTGCCAGCAGCCAGGGACAGGGGCATGAAAAACTGTTTTTT
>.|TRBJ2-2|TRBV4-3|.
CASSQEAGVTGELFF
TGCGCCAGCAGCCAAGAGGCAGGGGTAACCGGGGAGCTGTTTTTT
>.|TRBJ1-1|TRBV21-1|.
CASSKGQTGNTEAFF
TGTGCCAGCAGCAAAGGACAGACAGGGAACACTGAAGCTTTCTTT
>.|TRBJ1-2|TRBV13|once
CASSLKLGVIGYTF
TGTGCCAGCAGCTTAAAGCTAGGGGTGATCGGCTACACCTTC
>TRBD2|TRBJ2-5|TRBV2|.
CASSFSSGGALETQYF
TGTGCCAGCAGTTTTTCTAGCGGGGGGGCCCTAGAGACCCAGTACTTC
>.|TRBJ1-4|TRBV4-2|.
CASSLDFSGVFF
TGTGCCAGCAGCCTGGACTTCTCCGGCGTGTTTTTT
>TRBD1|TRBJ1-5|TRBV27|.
CASSLTGGGQPQHF
TGTGCCAGCAGTCTGACAGGGGGAGGACAGCCCCAGCATTTT
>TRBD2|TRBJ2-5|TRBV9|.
CASSVQGGRETQYF
TGTGCCAGCAGCGTACAGGGAGGGAGGGAGACCCAGTACTTC